This section outlines one T cell receptor beta chain sequence together with its context. The data were taken from a study of blood T cell repertoires in COVID-19. Sequencing was performed with immunoSEQ multiplex PCR; in TCRdb, only in-frame clones are kept and a portion is missing. The profile shows under 150,000 clones, 84% of them singletons. This CDR3 is 14 amino acids long. Germline trimming cut 3 bases from V and 1 base from J; bases unmatched to any gene: 0. The germline gives CDR1 LNHDA, CDR2 SQIVND (reference sequence). The TCR sequence derives from a woman between 35 and 50 years old with acute or convalescent COVID-19. The chain couples TRBV19 to TRBJ2-4; 7 bases are a match to TRBD2. Input material: peripheral blood. The CDR3 DNA reads TGTGCCAGTAGTATGGGGGGGGCCAAAAACATTCAGTACTTC. It translates to CASSMGGAKNIQYF.